This T cell receptor (beta chain) was profiled in a study of blood T cells in healthy people across ages. The authors ran a second PCR of 7 to 11 cycles using a sample-barcoded 5' primer and a J-beta primer mix. Each TCR beta cDNA got a 12-nucleotide random molecular identifier. TCRdb re-called the 5' RACE reads with MiXCR, one entry per CDR3 protein. The sample holds roughly 500,000 distinct CDR3 sequences, roughly 29% seen once. The sequenced sample consisted of blood. The source is a woman in her 70s in good health.

The CDR3 sequence: CASSKTYEQYF. For the CDR3, the DNA is TGTGCCAGCAGCAAAACCTACGAGCAGTACTTC. The chain has TRBV7-9 and TRBJ2-5; no firm D call. The J call may be in error: the DNA end matches TRBJ2-7 better. Germline CDR1 SEHNR, CDR2 FQNEAQ (reference sequence). The CDR3 loop spans 11 amino acids.